One sample yielded the 21 T cell receptor beta chains listed below, sequenced in a study of tumor and adjacent non-tumor tissue in lung cancer. TCRbeta libraries were built with three rounds of nested PCR, modified from ARM-PCR. TCRdb itself ran the multiplex PCR reads through MiXCR, one entry per CDR3 protein. The table lists over 60,000 distinct CDR3 sequences, around three quarters of them singletons. This sample's RNA came from whole unsorted tissue. Material for sequencing was lung tumor tissue. All receptors derive from a man in his 60s with non-small cell lung cancer.

Of note for this clonotype: The junction does not match germline at one end; this may be a read error. The DNA for the CDR3 is TGCGCCAGCACCAAGACAGGGGGCTCATTGGGCTATAGCTACACCTTC. Its protein is CASTKTGGSLGYSYTF. The genes are TRBV10-1 and TRBJ1-2; 10 nucleotides match TRBD1. CDR3 length equals 16 residues. The V gene's germline CDR1 is WNHNN and CDR2 SYGVQD (reference sequence).

To note about this clonotype: A much larger clonotype is one base distant, so this may be a read error. The chain links TRBV30 to TRBJ2-2; D is unresolved. The V end lost 0 bases, the J end lost 1 base, and 9 bases lay between the germline ends. The CDR3 is made up of 15 amino acids. In germline, CDR1 is GTSNPN, CDR2 SVGIG (reference sequence). The CDR3 loop reads CAWSVHIRNTGELFF. CDR3 nucleotide sequence: TGTGCCTGGAGTGTACATATCAGGAACACCGGGGAGCTGTTTTTT.

The chain uses TRBV10-3 and TRBJ1-6, with unresolved D. The germline gives CDR1 ENHRY, CDR2 SYGVKD. The CDR3 length is 15 residues. V gave up 3 bases and J gave up 10 bases, with 16 bases separating them. CDR3: CAISDHFTAYSPLHF. The CDR3 DNA follows: TGTGCCATCAGTGATCATTTTACGGCATACTCACCCCTCCACTTT.

There are a few counts of this clonotype. This may be a read error: a much more frequent sequence differs by one nucleotide. This chain uses TRBV12-3 or TRBV12-4 with TRBJ1-2; D unclear. CDR3 length: 14 residues. The ends were cut back, 10 bases at V and 4 bases at J, with 19 bases in the middle. CDR3 loop: CANTPAPSGYGYTF. The CDR3 DNA follows: TGTGCCAACACCCCAGCCCCTTCCGGCTATGGCTACACCTTC.

With regard to this clonotype: The junction and the germline gene differ at one end; a read error may be behind it. The V and J genes are TRBV5-4 and TRBJ2-6; D might be TRBD1 (5 bases). From germline, CDR1 is SGHNT and CDR2 YYREEE (reference sequence). This CDR3 has 15 amino acids. The CDR3 DNA sequence: TGTGCCAGCAGCTTGGTTTGCTCTGGGGCCAACATCCTGACTTTC. This gives the protein CASSLVCSGANILTF.

In the case of this clonotype: Since no conserved phenylalanine or tryptophan closes the CDR3, a read error is the likely cause. The rearrangement links TRBV29-1 to TRBJ2-3; the match to TRBD2 covers 14 bases. Germline CDR1 reads SQVTM; CDR2 reads ANQGSEA. After removal of 0 bases from V and 4 bases from J, the junction contained 6 bases not matched to a gene. The CDR3 loop spans 17 amino acids. CDR3 coding DNA: TGCAGCGTTGAAGATCGGGGACTAGCGGGAGAGTCAGATACGCAGTATTTA. As protein: CSVEDRGLAGESDTQYL.

The gene calls are TRBV28 and TRBJ1-5, with no clear D. Germline-derived CDR1 and CDR2 are MDHEN and SYDVKM. This CDR3 has 13 residues. The germline V and J ends were trimmed by 8 bases and 12 bases, with 20 bases remaining between them. CDR3 nucleotides: TGTGCCAGCTGCCAAGACCCCGGCCAGTTCCAGCATTTT. Amino acid sequence: CASCQDPGQFQHF. The entire variable domain, with the rest obtained from reference TRBV28 and TRBJ1-5, is as follows: DVKVTQSSRYLVKRTGEKVFLECVQDMDHENMFWYRQDPGLGLRLIYFSYDVKMKEKGDIPEGYSVSREKKERFSLILESASTNQTSMYLCASCQDPGQFQHFGDGTRLSIL.

This clonotype was observed a handful of times. One junction end disagrees with the germline gene, perhaps due to a read error. V gene TRBV29-1 combines with J gene TRBJ2-3, with D perhaps TRBD1 or TRBD2 (6 bases each). This CDR3 has 14 residues. Germline lookup yields CDR1 SQVTM and CDR2 ANQGSEA. The CDR3 sequence: CSVEEVGGEHTKYF. CDR3 in DNA: TGCAGCGTTGAAGAAGTGGGGGGCGAGCATACGAAGTATTTT.

Notes on this clonotype: No conserved phenylalanine or tryptophan ends this CDR3, so it is likely a read error. The chain is built from TRBV5-5 and TRBJ2-7; D is undetermined. Germline loops: CDR1 SGHKS, CDR2 YYEKEE (reference sequence). The CDR3 spans 12 residues. The germline V and J ends were trimmed by 3 bases and 7 bases, with 11 bases remaining between them. The CDR3 sequence: CASSSLTGEQYS. The CDR3 DNA follows: TGTGCCAGCAGCTCCCTAACTGGGGAGCAGTACTCC.

On this clonotype itself: One end of the junction is discordant with germline, which a read error may explain. The chain recombines TRBV20-1 with TRBJ2-7, with no clear D. The CDR3 consists of 15 residues. Per the germline V gene, CDR1 is DFQATT and CDR2 is SNEGSKA (reference sequence). The chain's CDR3 is CSASGIMGNSYDQYF. CDR3 nucleotide sequence: TGCAGTGCTAGTGGGATCATGGGGAACTCCTACGACCAGTACTTC.

This clonotype was counted many times. The chain links TRBV20-1 to TRBJ2-2; 7 bases align to TRBD2. The CDR3 covers 13 residues. Trimming removed 2 bases from V and 6 bases from J; junction bases left unmatched: 3. Germline assignment: CDR1 DFQATT and CDR2 SNEGSKA (reference sequence). The CDR3 DNA reads as TGCAGTGCTAGATTTAGCGGGTCCGGGGAGCTGTTTTTT. This codes for CSARFSGSGELFF.

Comments on this clonotype: The CDR3 does not close with the conserved phenylalanine or tryptophan, likely indicating a read error. J is TRBJ2-5 and V is TRBV29-1; D is unclear. The CDR3 has 13 amino acids. The germline V gene encodes CDR1 SQVTM and CDR2 ANQGSEA. The CDR3 DNA sequence: TGCAGTGTTGAAGATGAGACGGGAGAGACCCAGTACTAC. Its translation is CSVEDETGETQYY.

Remarks on this clonotype: The junction departs from the called germline gene at one end, perhaps through a read error. The chain uses TRBV11-1 and TRBJ2-5, with D perhaps TRBD1 (6 bases). This CDR3 region has 14 residues. Per the germline V gene, CDR1 is SGHAT and CDR2 is FQDESV (reference sequence). The CDR3 sequence: CASSQGQHQETQCF. For the CDR3, the DNA is TGTGCCAGCAGCCAGGGACAACACCAAGAGACCCAGTGCTTC.

Comment on this clonotype: An end of the junction does not agree with germline; a read error may underlie this. V usage is TRBV6-1 and J usage is TRBJ1-2, with D unclear. Germline CDR1 reads MNHNS; CDR2 reads SASEGT. The length of the CDR3 is 13 residues. The CDR3 DNA reads as TGTACCAGCAGTGAAACAGCTAACTATGGCTACACCTTC. This encodes CTSSETANYGYTF.

In its sample, this clonotype was seen once. The genes are TRBV5-1 and TRBJ2-1; the match to TRBD1 covers 8 bases. The V gene end was trimmed by 5 bases and the J gene end by 5 bases; junction bases not matched to a gene: 9. The CDR3 has 15 residues. The germline V gene has CDR1 SGHRS and CDR2 YFSETQ. The CDR3 coding sequence is TGCGCCAGCAGAATCCGGGACAGGAAGGACAATGAGCAGTTCTTC. Translated: CASRIRDRKDNEQFF.

Notes on this clonotype: The junction departs from the called germline gene at one end, perhaps through a read error. The rearrangement joins TRBV6-1 to TRBJ1-5, with D maybe TRBD1 (5 bases). The CDR3 covers 17 residues. The germline V gene encodes CDR1 MNHNS and CDR2 SASEGT. CDR3 nucleotides: TGTGCCAGCACCCCTCTCCACAGGAGATATAGCAATCGGCCCCAGCATTTT. Its translation is CASTPLHRRYSNRPQHF.

Comments on this clonotype: The junction and the germline gene differ at one end; a read error may be behind it. The chain carries TRBV20-1 and TRBJ2-3, with 9 bases matching TRBD2. Germline V gene lookup returns CDR1 DFQATT and CDR2 SNEGSKA (reference sequence). The CDR3 is made up of 16 amino acids. In nucleotides, the CDR3 is TGCAGTGCTGAAGTCGCGGGAGGGCTCGGCACAAATACGCAATATTTT. Protein product: CSAEVAGGLGTNTQYF.

As to this clonotype: One junction end disagrees with the germline gene, perhaps due to a read error. The V gene is TRBV5-6, the J gene TRBJ1-3, with D uncertain. CDR3 size: 16 residues. CDR1 and CDR2 from the germline V gene are SGHDT and YYEEEE. The CDR3, as DNA: TGTGCCAGCACACGCGGCCGGGTTTCCACTGGAAACACCTTATATTTT. Residues: CASTRGRVSTGNTLYF. The full variable domain, with the rest looked up from reference TRBV5-6 and TRBJ1-3, is DAGVTQSPTHLIKTRGQQVTLRCSPKSGHDTVSWYQQALGQGPQFIFQYYEEEERQRGNFPDRFSGHQFPNYSSELNVNALLLGDSALYLCASTRGRVSTGNTLYFGEGSWLTVV.

Worth noting for this clonotype: An end of the junction does not agree with germline; a read error may underlie this. The J gene is TRBJ2-4, the V gene TRBV20-1; TRBD2 is a possible D gene (6 bases). This CDR3 region has 15 residues. Germline V lookup: CDR1 DFQATT, CDR2 SNEGSKA (reference sequence). The CDR3 sequence is CSSRCPLNGRNIQYF. The CDR3 DNA sequence: TGCAGTTCTAGATGCCCATTAAACGGGAGAAACATTCAGTACTTC.

In its sample, this clonotype was seen once. The junction and the germline gene differ at one end; a read error may be behind it. The chain joins TRBV6-1 to TRBJ2-5; the D gene is possibly TRBD2 (6 bases). The CDR3 totals 15 residues. Germline lookup yields CDR1 MNHNS and CDR2 SASEGT. The CDR3: CASSDDPGVRETQYF. The CDR3 region has the DNA TGTGCCAGCAGTGACGATCCGGGGGTTAGAGAGACCCAGTATTTC.

In regard to this clonotype: One junction end disagrees with the germline gene, perhaps due to a read error. The chain links TRBV10-3 to TRBJ2-6, with 16 bases fitting TRBD2. The CDR3 is made up of 20 amino acids. In germline, CDR1 is ENHRY, CDR2 SYGVKD. The CDR3 protein is CVISEHGTSGRDSVANVLTF. Here the CDR3 DNA reads TGTGTCATCAGTGAACATGGGACTAGCGGGAGGGACTCTGTGGCCAATGTCCTGACGTTC.